One T cell receptor beta chain is described in this entry. Its specific antigen is unknown. No much larger clonotype is one base removed from it; base qualities were not supplied. The library was made by the immunoSEQ multiplex PCR assay. For most patients, genomic DNA was isolated using the Qiagen DNeasy Blood and Tissue Kit and was shipped frozen to Adaptive Biotechnologies for TCR sequencing. For most patients, genomic DNA was subjected to high-throughput TCR-beta CDR3 sequencing by Adaptive Biotechnologies. Turning to the authors' computational methods: Adaptive's ImmunoSEQ software supplied the TCR sequencing data for 15 to 20 patients, while MiXCR and VDJtools were used to process a few other patients. CD4 versus CD8 sorting errors were corrected by removing sequences found in both subsets at a frequency ratio below 5:1. CDR3 nucleotide sequences shared between donor and recipient were removed because the origin of such sequences could not be assigned. To be classed as alloreactive, a clone needed at least 2-fold expansion over unstimulated cells and a minimum CFSE-low frequency of 0.002% (template counts) or 0.001% (read counts). Clones detected in sequenced pre-transplant spleen, lymph node, or MLR CFSE-low populations of the donor or recipient were defined as mappable. The cumulative frequency of alloreactive clones was calculated as a percentage of all sequences, weighted by copy number. TCRdb holds this immuneACCESS table with in-frame rearrangements only. Some clones are missing; in checked studies, unresolved V genes explain under half, and the rest has no known cause. D and trimming come from the DNA, and the V and J calls and clone size come from that table. In all, the sample holds 98,000 or so clones, and roughly 87% of those were seen once. The top ten clonotypes cover about 0.9% of the sample.

These data originate in a study of graft-versus-host responses after intestinal transplantation (dated by TCRdb to the early 2020s). A note on the overall study: The transplants that recipients received were multivisceral, liver-intestinal, or isolated intestinal. Anti-thymocyte globulin induction was given to all recipients, followed by maintenance tacrolimus and steroids for 3 to 4 years. After intestinal transplantation, graft-versus-host and host-versus-graft alloreactive T cell clones in the graft, circulation and bone marrow were tracked using bulk TCR-beta CDR3 sequencing. To identify alloreactive clones, pre-transplant mixed lymphocyte reaction products were sequenced and compared with unstimulated pre-transplant donor and recipient T cells. The cohort enrolled about two dozen intestinal transplant recipients, one of whom was a retransplant, and a few patients without pretransplant specimens were excluded. A peak of at least 4% donor T cells among recipient peripheral blood mononuclear cells was the definition used for donor T cell macrochimerism. Rather than being sequenced by the commercial service, samples from a few later patients were sequenced in-house on an Illumina MiSeq and processed with MiXCR. The research as a whole found: Conclusions were limited by the relatively low number and heterogeneity of intestinal transplant patients. GvH clones turned up in recipient bone marrow, with some appearing earlier in ileal mucosa or blood, a pattern consistent with an intestinal mucosal origin. Early after transplant, peak levels of circulating GvH clones were associated with declines in HvG clones. In the allografts of patients with donor T cell macrochimerism, GvH to HvG T cell clonal ratios were high.

The sample's time point label is to be understood as: cells obtained before transplantation from donor or recipient. CD3+CD4+ and CD3+CD8+ populations were FACS-sorted from unstimulated pre-transplant donor and recipient cells taken from spleen or lymph nodes. V drops 7 bases and J drops 2 bases, leaving 18 bases in between. CDR3 length: 15 amino acids, cysteine to phenylalanine. The DNA shown is the 45-base CDR3, in frame from base 1. The sequence is built from TRBV23-1 and TRBJ2-7; a weak D assignment points to TRBD1 (5 bases agree). TRBV23-1 is noted as an ORF with a role that remains uncertain. The sequencing here drew on unstimulated CD4+ T cells sorted from spleen or lymph node cells, taken before intestinal transplant. The sequence was collected from a human donor who received an intestinal transplant. The DNA reads TGCGCCAGCACTTACAGGTCAATCCCTACCTACGAGCAGTACTTC. It is translated as CASTYRSIPTYEQYF.